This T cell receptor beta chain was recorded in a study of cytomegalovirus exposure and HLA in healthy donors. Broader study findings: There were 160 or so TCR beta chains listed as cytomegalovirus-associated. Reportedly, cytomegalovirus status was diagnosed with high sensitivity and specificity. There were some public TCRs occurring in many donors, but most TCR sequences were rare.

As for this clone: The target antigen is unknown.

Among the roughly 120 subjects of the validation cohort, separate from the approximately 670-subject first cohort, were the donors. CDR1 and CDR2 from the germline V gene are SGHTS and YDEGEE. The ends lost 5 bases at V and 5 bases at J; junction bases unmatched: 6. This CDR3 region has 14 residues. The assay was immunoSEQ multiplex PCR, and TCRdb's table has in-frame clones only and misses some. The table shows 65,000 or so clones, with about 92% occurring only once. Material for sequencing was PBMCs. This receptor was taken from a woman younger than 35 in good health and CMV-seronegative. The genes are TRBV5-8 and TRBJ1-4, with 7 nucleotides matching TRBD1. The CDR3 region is CASSETGKNEKLFF. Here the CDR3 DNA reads TGTGCCAGCAGTGAGACAGGGAAGAATGAAAAACTGTTTTTT.